This T cell receptor beta chain is drawn from a study of blood T cell repertoires in COVID-19. The CDR3 extends over 16 amino acids. Trimming left V 7 bases short and J 3 bases short, with 21 bases between. CDR1 and CDR2 (germline): MDHEN, SYDVKM. TCRdb's table, derived via immunoSEQ multiplex PCR, lists solely in-frame clones and lacks some. The table records nearly 300,000 clones, approximately 88% of them present only once. The chain joins TRBV28 to TRBJ1-1, with D possibly being TRBD1 (5 bases). The TCR was taken from a woman aged 25 to 39 who had recovered from COVID-19. Sequenced material: peripheral blood. CDR3 nucleotides: TGTGCCAGCACAACTCAGGGTGGAGGGCTCGACACTGAAGCTTTCTTT. Protein: CASTTQGGGLDTEAFF. Supplemented by reference TRBV28 and TRBJ1-1, the full variable domain reads DVKVTQSSRYLVKRTGEKVFLECVQDMDHENMFWYRQDPGLGLRLIYFSYDVKMKEKGDIPEGYSVSREKKERFSLILESASTNQTSMYLCASTTQGGGLDTEAFFGQGTRLTVV.